The 10 T cell receptor beta chains below all came from one sample that was sequenced in a study of blood T cell repertoires in COVID-19. Measured with immunoSEQ multiplex PCR; TCRdb has only the in-frame clones, and not every one. The sample contains about 190,000 clones, about 88% of which appear only once. The sample was peripheral blood. All receptors come from a man aged 25 to 45 with acute or convalescent COVID-19.

The rearrangement links TRBV2 to TRBJ1-5; D unclear. The CDR3 is made up of 12 amino acids. Germline CDR1 is SNHLY and CDR2 is FYNNEI. Trimming left V 6 bases short and J 4 bases short, with 7 bases between. The CDR3 protein is CASSGANQPQHF. CDR3 coding DNA: TGTGCCAGCAGCGGAGCTAATCAGCCCCAGCATTTT.

The count of this clone is one. In DNA, the CDR3 is TGCGCCAGCAGCCCCAATGGGGGGGCCCAGTACTTC. This codes for CASSPNGGAQYF. This rearrangement joins TRBV5-1 to TRBJ2-5, with TRBD2 matching 7 bases. Germline values: CDR1 SGHRS, CDR2 YFSETQ. The CDR3 covers 12 residues. V lost 4 bases to trimming and J lost 9 bases; unmatched junction nucleotides: 6. Full variable domain (missing parts from reference TRBV5-1 and TRBJ2-5): KAGVTQTPRYLIKTRGQQVTLSCSPISGHRSVSWYQQTPGQGLQFLFEYFSETQRNKGNFPGRFSGRQFSNSRSEMNVSTLELGDSALYLCASSPNGGAQYFGPGTRLLVL.

This rearrangement joins TRBV15 to TRBJ1-1; D perhaps matches TRBD1 (5 bases). Germline-derived CDR1 and CDR2 are LNHNV and YYDKDF (reference sequence). CDR3 length: 14 amino acids. V was clipped by 5 bases and J by 3 bases, with 13 bases between them. CDR3 residues: CATSLGLWDTEAFF. CDR3 nucleotide sequence: TGTGCCACCAGCTTGGGACTATGGGACACTGAAGCTTTCTTT.

The chain is built from TRBV6-5 and TRBJ1-3, with TRBD1 matching 8 bases. V lost 7 bases and J lost 1; bases outside the gene matches: 6. This CDR3 is 15 amino acids long. Germline V CDR1 and CDR2: MNHEY, SVGAGI. In DNA, the CDR3 is TGTGCCAGCAAGCGAGACAGGGGATCTGGAAACACCATATATTTT. Translation: CASKRDRGSGNTIYF.

This sequence joins TRBV5-1 and TRBJ1-6; D not resolved. Germline CDR1 is SGHRS and CDR2 is YFSETQ. With 1 base removed from V and 2 bases from J, the gap between germline ends came to 7 bases. This CDR3 comprises 15 residues. As DNA, the CDR3 is TGCGCCAGCAGCTTGCCAGAGGCCTATAATTCACCCCTCCACTTT. Protein product: CASSLPEAYNSPLHF. The full variable domain, completed using reference TRBV5-1 and TRBJ1-6, is KAGVTQTPRYLIKTRGQQVTLSCSPISGHRSVSWYQQTPGQGLQFLFEYFSETQRNKGNFPGRFSGRQFSNSRSEMNVSTLELGDSALYLCASSLPEAYNSPLHFGNGTRLTVT.

The chain uses TRBV5-1 and TRBJ2-7; the D is unclear. The germline V gene has CDR1 SGHRS and CDR2 YFSETQ. This CDR3 has 13 residues. Trimming pared 0 bases from V and 4 bases from J, leaving 8 bases between. In DNA, the CDR3 is TGCGCCAGCAGCTTGGGCAACGAGTACGAGCAGTACTTC. Protein sequence: CASSLGNEYEQYF.

The chain has TRBV6-5 and TRBJ2-7, with TRBD1 matching over 7 bases. V was pared by 9 bases and J by 0 bases, with 5 bases of the junction left unmatched. The CDR3 contains 13 residues. Germline lookup yields CDR1 MNHEY and CDR2 SVGAGI. CDR3 sequence: CASPRDSSYEQYF. The CDR3 DNA sequence: TGTGCCAGTCCCCGGGACAGCTCCTACGAGCAGTACTTC.

V and J are TRBV7-8 and TRBJ2-5; possible D gene TRBD1, 5 bases. This CDR3 has 15 residues. Germline V CDR1 and CDR2: SGHVS, FQNEAQ. The V end lost 4 bases, the J end lost 5 bases, and 17 bases lay between the germline ends. CDR3 residues: CASSSLDTISETQYF. The CDR3 DNA reads TGTGCCAGCAGCTCGCTGGACACAATATCGGAGACCCAGTACTTC.

The CDR3 spells CASSWTAGTEAFF. DNA for the CDR3: TGCGCCAGCAGCTGGACAGCGGGAACTGAAGCTTTCTTT. V gene TRBV5-1 combines with J gene TRBJ1-1, with TRBD1 as a possible D gene (6 bases). Germline V gene lookup returns CDR1 SGHRS and CDR2 YFSETQ. CDR3 length: 13 amino acids. The V gene lost 3 bases and the J gene lost 5 bases, with 11 bases spanning the gap.

The chain combines TRBV28 with TRBJ2-7; possible D gene TRBD1, 6 bases. Germline-derived CDR1 and CDR2 are MDHEN and SYDVKM. V lost 6 bases, J lost 3 bases, and 15 bases lay in between. CDR3 length equals 14 residues. CDR3 loop: CASRETGQDYEQYF. The CDR3 coding sequence is TGTGCCAGCAGAGAAACAGGGCAGGACTACGAGCAGTACTTC.